This T cell receptor (beta chain) was retrieved from a study of T-cell memory formation after mild COVID-19. Background on the study: TCR clusters showed largely donor specificity. Points from the study as a whole: CD8+ contracting clones occupied EMRA, while CD4+ ones occupied mainly CM and EM. CD4/CD8 balance characterized clones contracting day 15 to 85, and CD4+ skew characterized later expanders.

As regards this clonotype: The target antigen is unknown.

TCR alpha and TCR beta cDNA libraries carrying sample barcodes and UMIs came from 5'RACE with constant-segment primers. TCRdb reprocessed the 5' RACE reads with MiXCR, giving one entry per CDR3 protein. The sample yields 450,000 to 650,000 distinct CDR3 sequences, roughly 21% seen once. The sequence was collected from an adult woman who had mild COVID-19 (a few samples of this study predate the infection). Cell type and time point are not known. The specimen sequenced was PBMCs or a T cell subset sorted from them (not recorded which).

The CDR3 nucleotides are TGTGCCAGCAACCTAATCTGGGACAGGGCGTCAAATACGCAGTATTTT. It yields the protein CASNLIWDRASNTQYF. This chain connects TRBV7-9 to TRBJ2-3; 9 bases are a match to TRBD1. Germline assignment: CDR1 SEHNR and CDR2 FQNEAQ (reference sequence). CDR3 length: 16 residues. The trim removed 7 bases at V and 7 bases at J, leaving 15 bases unmatched.